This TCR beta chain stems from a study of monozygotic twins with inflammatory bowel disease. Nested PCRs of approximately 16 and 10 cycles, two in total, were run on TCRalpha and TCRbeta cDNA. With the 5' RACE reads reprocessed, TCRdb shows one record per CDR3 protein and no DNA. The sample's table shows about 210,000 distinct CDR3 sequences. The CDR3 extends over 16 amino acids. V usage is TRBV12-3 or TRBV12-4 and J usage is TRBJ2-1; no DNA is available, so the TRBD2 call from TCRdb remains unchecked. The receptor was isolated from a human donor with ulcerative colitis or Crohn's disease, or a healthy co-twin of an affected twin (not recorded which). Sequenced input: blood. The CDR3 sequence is CASSPPGLAGLIEQFF.